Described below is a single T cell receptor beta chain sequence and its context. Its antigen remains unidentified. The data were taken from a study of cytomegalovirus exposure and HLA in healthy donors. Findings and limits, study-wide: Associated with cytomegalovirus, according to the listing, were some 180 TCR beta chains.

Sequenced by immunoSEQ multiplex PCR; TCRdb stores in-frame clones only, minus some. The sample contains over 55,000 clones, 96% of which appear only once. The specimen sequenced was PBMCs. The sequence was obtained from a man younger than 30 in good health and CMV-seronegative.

The CDR3 nucleotides read TGTGCCAGCAGCTTAAAGCGGGAGTGGGTTTCCCAAAACATTCAGTACTTC. It is translated as CASSLKREWVSQNIQYF. V usage is TRBV7-8 and J usage is TRBJ2-4; 8 bases agree with TRBD2. Germline V lookup: CDR1 SGHVS, CDR2 FQNEAQ. Losses at the gene ends were 2 bases for V and 5 bases for J; bases not matched to a gene: 11. The CDR3 is 17 residues long.